Below are 30 T cell receptor beta chains sequenced from a single sample in a study of blood T cell repertoires in COVID-19. Profiled with immunoSEQ multiplex PCR; TCRdb holds only in-frame clones, not every one. This table has 85,000 to 95,000 clones, 72% appearing once. Sequenced: peripheral blood. The source of these receptors is an elderly woman with acute or convalescent COVID-19.

The chain couples TRBV18 to TRBJ1-1, with D hard to call. This CDR3 is built from 14 residues. V was cut by 3 bases and J by 0 bases, with 8 bases left in between. Germline V gene lookup returns CDR1 KGHSH and CDR2 LQKENI. The CDR3 DNA reads as TGTGCCAGCTCACCGATGGCTGTGAACACTGAAGCTTTCTTT. This gives the protein CASSPMAVNTEAFF.

The chain has TRBV5-1 and TRBJ1-6; tentative D call: TRBD1 (5 bases). Germline CDR1 reads SGHRS; CDR2 reads YFSETQ. The CDR3 covers 13 residues. Trimming pared 4 bases from V and 10 bases from J, leaving 12 bases between. CDR3 residues: CASSPREGSPLHF. CDR3 bases: TGCGCCAGCAGCCCCAGGGAAGGGTCACCCCTCCACTTT.

This clone has a handful of counts. The chain employs TRBV5-1 and TRBJ2-7, with TRBD1 identical over 12 bases. The CDR3 is made up of 14 amino acids. Unmatched junction bases numbered 4, after V lost 4 bases and J lost 5 bases. Germline-derived CDR1 and CDR2 are SGHRS and YFSETQ. The CDR3 sequence: CASSLGTGGDEQYF. CDR3 nucleotides: TGCGCCAGCAGCCTCGGGACAGGGGGCGACGAGCAGTACTTC.

This clone has a single count. The rearrangement uses TRBV29-1 and TRBJ2-3, with D uncertain. Germline lookup yields CDR1 SQVTM and CDR2 ANQGSEA. The length of the CDR3 is 12 residues. V lost 6 bases and J 4 bases, leaving 11 bases between the germline ends. This chain's CDR3 is CSVAISPDTQYF. In nucleotides, the CDR3 is TGCAGCGTCGCCATAAGCCCAGATACGCAGTATTTT.

At least ten counts were recorded for this clone. The genes are TRBV29-1 and TRBJ2-3; 8 bases are a match to TRBD2. V lost 2 bases and J lost 3; bases outside the gene matches: 4. CDR1 and CDR2 from the germline V gene are SQVTM and ANQGSEA. CDR3 size: 14 residues. CDR3 in amino acids: CSVELRGGTDTQYF. The CDR3 DNA follows: TGCAGCGTTGAACTCCGCGGGGGGACAGATACGCAGTATTTT.

The chain joins TRBV20-1 to TRBJ2-3; TRBD2 might be the D (7 bases). Germline V CDR1 and CDR2: DFQATT, SNEGSKA (reference sequence). Between the trimmed V and J ends, which lost 3 bases and 6 bases, there was a span of 19 bases. This CDR3 has 15 amino acids. This CDR3 reads CSASPNFGGPDTQYF. CDR3 sequence (DNA): TGCAGTGCTAGTCCAAATTTCGGGGGGCCGGATACGCAGTATTTT.

V usage is TRBV9 and J usage is TRBJ1-6; TRBD1 might be the D (6 bases). The CDR3 runs to 14 residues. Germline assignment: CDR1 SGDLS and CDR2 YYNGEE. The V end was cut by 3 bases, the J end by 5 bases, with 9 bases between. CDR3 residues: CASSEGQDNSPLHF. As DNA, the CDR3 is TGTGCCAGCAGCGAGGGACAAGATAATTCACCCCTCCACTTT.

In its sample, this clone was seen once. The chain couples TRBV19 to TRBJ1-1; 12 bases map to TRBD1. CDR1 and CDR2 from the germline V gene are LNHDA and SQIVND (reference sequence). Unmatched junction bases numbered 6, after V lost 7 bases and J lost 6 bases. CDR3 length: 14 residues. CDR3 loop: CASNKGQGASEAFF. The CDR3 coding sequence is TGTGCCAGTAACAAGGGACAGGGGGCATCTGAAGCTTTCTTT.

The rearrangement links TRBV27 to TRBJ1-6, with unresolved D. V lost 3 bases to trimming and J lost 4 bases, with 13 bases between them. The CDR3 totals 16 residues. Per germline, CDR1 MNHEY and CDR2 SMNVEV (reference sequence). DNA of the CDR3: TGTGCCAGCAGTTTCGCGCAGGAGGGATATAATTCACCCCTCCACTTT. Translation: CASSFAQEGYNSPLHF.

V is TRBV4-3 and J is TRBJ1-2; weak D call: TRBD1 (6 bases). CDR1 is LGHNA, CDR2 YSLEER, per germline. The CDR3 runs to 14 residues. Trimming took off 0 bases at V and 1 base at J, with 6 bases between the two ends. The CDR3 DNA follows: TGCGCCAGCAGCCAAGAACAGGGTAACTATGGCTACACCTTC. Protein product: CASSQEQGNYGYTF.

The chain has TRBV6-5 and TRBJ1-1; a weak D match, TRBD1 (5 bases). Germline lookup yields CDR1 MNHEY and CDR2 SVGAGI. This CDR3 has 12 amino acids. V dropped 7 bases and J dropped 10 bases, with 16 bases sitting between them. The CDR3 spells CASIWGGFRAFF. The CDR3 bases are TGTGCCAGCATCTGGGGGGGGTTTAGAGCTTTCTTT.

In nucleotides, the CDR3 is TGTGCCAGCAGTGGAGTAGCGGGTCCCTACAATGAGCAGTTCTTC. Its translation is CASSGVAGPYNEQFF. V gene TRBV6-4 combines with J gene TRBJ2-1, with 7 bases aligning to TRBD2. Germline CDR1 and CDR2: MRHNA and SNTAGT. The CDR3 has 15 residues. V lost 4 bases and J lost 2; bases outside the gene matches: 5.

This chain joins TRBV29-1 and TRBJ1-2; D not resolved. V gave up 4 bases and J gave up 3 bases, with 9 bases separating them. Germline CDR1 and CDR2: SQVTM and ANQGSEA. The CDR3 loop spans 12 amino acids. CDR3 loop: CSVVREDYGYTF. CDR3 in DNA: TGCAGCGTTGTACGGGAGGACTATGGCTACACCTTC.

This clone was observed a few times. V usage is TRBV11-2 and J usage is TRBJ1-1; 7 bases are shared with TRBD1. The length of the CDR3 is 15 residues. Germline V lookup: CDR1 SGHAT, CDR2 FQNNGV. V shed 5 bases, J shed 0 bases, and the junction held 6 bases outside the gene matches. The chain's CDR3 is CASSNSGQLNTEAFF. In nucleotides, the CDR3 is TGTGCCAGCAGCAATTCGGGACAGTTGAACACTGAAGCTTTCTTT.

This clone occurred once. The V gene is TRBV29-1, the J gene TRBJ2-1; 7 nucleotides agree with TRBD1. The germline gives CDR1 SQVTM, CDR2 ANQGSEA. V dropped 7 bases and J dropped 5; count of bases not matched to a gene: 11. The CDR3 is 14 amino acids. In DNA, the CDR3 is TGCAGCGCCCCTCGGCAGGGGGACAACAATGAGCAGTTCTTC. It specifies CSAPRQGDNNEQFF.

DNA of the CDR3: TGTGCCAGCAGCCCAGCCGGGACAGGGTACTATGGCTACACCTTC. It yields the protein CASSPAGTGYYGYTF. The chain combines TRBV7-2 with TRBJ1-2, with 9 bases aligning to TRBD1. V dropped 5 bases and J dropped 3; count of bases not matched to a gene: 7. The V gene's germline CDR1 is SGHTA and CDR2 FQGNSA. The CDR3 length is 15 residues.

The CDR3 DNA reads as TGTGCCAGCAGCCCCCTGGACAGGATCGGAGGCTACACCTTC. Its translation is CASSPLDRIGGYTF. V usage is TRBV7-2 and J usage is TRBJ1-2, with 7 bases that match TRBD1. Losses at the gene ends were 5 bases for V and 8 bases for J; bases not matched to a gene: 11. This CDR3 has 14 amino acids. The germline gives CDR1 SGHTA, CDR2 FQGNSA.

The gene calls are TRBV3-1 (or the pseudogene TRBV3-2) and TRBJ1-2; TRBD1 matches 10 bases. Germline CDR1 is LGHDT and CDR2 is YNNKEL (reference sequence). V shed 5 bases, J shed 7 bases, and the junction held 7 bases outside the gene matches. The CDR3 spans 14 residues. The CDR3 region is CASSWGQGKSGYTF. For the CDR3, the DNA is TGTGCCAGCAGCTGGGGACAGGGGAAATCTGGCTACACCTTC.

J is TRBJ1-2 and V is TRBV7-8, with D tentatively TRBD1 (6 bases). The CDR3 length is 16 residues. Germline V CDR1 and CDR2: SGHVS, FQNEAQ. The V and J ends lost 1 base and 0 bases respectively, with 12 bases between them. CDR3 amino acids: CASSLGITGTNYGYTF. The CDR3 DNA follows: TGTGCCAGCAGCTTAGGAATTACAGGGACTAACTATGGCTACACCTTC.

The chain employs TRBV5-1 and TRBJ1-1; 7 bases are shared with TRBD1. The junction had 12 bases not matched to a gene; V was cut back by 3 bases and J by 1 base. This CDR3 contains 17 residues. Germline assignment: CDR1 SGHRS and CDR2 YFSETQ. DNA for the CDR3: TGCGCCAGCAGCTCGGAACTTGGGGACAGTAGGAACACTGAAGCTTTCTTT. It encodes CASSSELGDSRNTEAFF.

In nucleotides, the CDR3 is TGTGCCAGCAGCCGGGACAGGGGGCCCGGCGAGCAGTACTTC. Translation: CASSRDRGPGEQYF. V gene TRBV6-5 combines with J gene TRBJ2-7; TRBD1 matches at 12 bases. V was clipped by 6 bases and J by 6 bases; unmatched bases: 6. The germline CDR1 and CDR2 sequences are MNHEY and SVGAGI. CDR3 length: 14 amino acids.

The chain carries TRBV6-4 and TRBJ2-3; 8 bases agree with TRBD2. The junction had 8 bases not matched to a gene; V was cut back by 10 bases and J by 5 bases. The CDR3 extends over 13 amino acids. The germline gives CDR1 MRHNA, CDR2 SNTAGT. The CDR3 here is CATSSGWGDTQYF. The CDR3 DNA sequence: TGTGCCACCTCTAGCGGGTGGGGAGATACGCAGTATTTT.

This chain links TRBV15 with TRBJ1-2, with 7 bases lining up with TRBD1. V lost 0 bases to trimming and J lost 5 bases; unmatched junction nucleotides: 9. Germline loops: CDR1 LNHNV, CDR2 YYDKDF (reference sequence). The length of the CDR3 is 16 residues. Here the CDR3 reads CATSRDFEGARYGYTF. The CDR3 nucleotides are TGTGCCACCAGCAGAGATTTCGAGGGGGCGAGATATGGCTACACCTTC. Full variable domain (outside the CDR3, taken from reference TRBV15 and TRBJ1-2): DAMVIQNPRYQVTQFGKPVTLSCSQTLNHNVMYWYQQKSSQAPKLLFHYYDKDFNNEADTPDNFQSRRPNTSFCFLDIRSPGLGDTAMYLCATSRDFEGARYGYTFGSGTRLTVV.

The table lists this clone with a few counts. The chain recombines TRBV5-1 with TRBJ1-4; D gene uncertain. CDR1 is SGHRS, CDR2 YFSETQ, per germline. V shed 2 bases and J shed 5 bases, with 10 bases lying between them. CDR3 length equals 14 residues. CDR3 nucleotide sequence: TGCGCCAGCAGCTTCGGAGGCAGAAATGAAAAACTGTTTTTT. This gives the protein CASSFGGRNEKLFF.

The V call is TRBV5-1, the J call TRBJ1-4; 7 bases map to TRBD1. CDR1 and CDR2 (germline): SGHRS, YFSETQ. The CDR3 has 14 amino acids. The V and J ends lost 4 bases and 5 bases, in that order; junction bases with no gene match: 5. CDR3 nucleotides: TGCGCCAGCAGCCGGGGGACAGAGAATGAAAAACTGTTTTTT. Its protein is CASSRGTENEKLFF. Full variable domain (outside the CDR3, taken from reference TRBV5-1 and TRBJ1-4): KAGVTQTPRYLIKTRGQQVTLSCSPISGHRSVSWYQQTPGQGLQFLFEYFSETQRNKGNFPGRFSGRQFSNSRSEMNVSTLELGDSALYLCASSRGTENEKLFFGSGTQLSVL.

V and J are TRBV6-6 and TRBJ1-5; 7 nucleotides align to TRBD1. This CDR3 is built from 14 residues. The V and J ends lost 6 bases and 5 bases, in that order; junction bases with no gene match: 7. Germline V gene data show CDR1 as MNHNY and CDR2 as SVGAGI (reference sequence). As DNA, the CDR3 is TGTGCCAGCAGCGGCCGACAGGGAGATCAGCCCCAGCATTTT. Protein product: CASSGRQGDQPQHF.

V gene TRBV30 combines with J gene TRBJ1-1; D is ambiguous. Germline CDR1 is GTSNPN and CDR2 is SVGIG (reference sequence). The CDR3 covers 14 residues. Deletions cut 7 bases from V and 2 bases from J, with 17 bases between. CDR3: CASWQWAKNTEAFF. In DNA, the CDR3 is TGTGCCTCTTGGCAGTGGGCTAAAAACACTGAAGCTTTCTTT.

The rearrangement uses TRBV7-2 and TRBJ2-7; possible D gene TRBD1, 6 bases. The V gene's germline CDR1 is SGHTA and CDR2 FQGNSA. With 6 bases removed from V and 4 bases from J, the gap between germline ends came to 16 bases. The CDR3 contains 14 residues. The CDR3 sequence is CASSRHRDGYEQYF. In nucleotides, the CDR3 is TGTGCCAGCAGTCGACACAGGGATGGGTACGAGCAGTACTTC.

J is TRBJ1-2 and V is TRBV25-1; TRBD1 agrees at 8 bases. This CDR3 spans 14 amino acids. After removal of 4 bases from V and 7 bases from J, the junction contained 8 bases not matched to a gene. Looked up from germline, CDR1 is MGHDK and CDR2 is SYGVNS. In DNA form, the CDR3 reads TGTGCCAGCAGTGGCTGGACAGGGTTCATTGGCTACACCTTC. Amino acid sequence: CASSGWTGFIGYTF.

The V and J genes are TRBV7-9 and TRBJ1-2; TRBD1 matches at 7 bases. From germline, CDR1 is SEHNR and CDR2 FQNEAQ (reference sequence). CDR3 length: 14 residues. After removal of 2 bases from V and 14 bases from J, the junction contained 14 bases not matched to a gene. DNA of the CDR3: TGTGCCAGCAGCTTAACGGGAAAGGGGGCGGTTTATACCTTC. Protein sequence: CASSLTGKGAVYTF. The entire variable domain, with the rest obtained from reference TRBV7-9 and TRBJ1-2, is as follows: DTGVSQNPRHKITKRGQNVTFRCDPISEHNRLYWYRQTLGQGPEFLTYFQNEAQLEKSRLLSDRFSAERPKGSFSTLEIQRTEQGDSAMYLCASSLTGKGAVYTFGSGTRLTVV.